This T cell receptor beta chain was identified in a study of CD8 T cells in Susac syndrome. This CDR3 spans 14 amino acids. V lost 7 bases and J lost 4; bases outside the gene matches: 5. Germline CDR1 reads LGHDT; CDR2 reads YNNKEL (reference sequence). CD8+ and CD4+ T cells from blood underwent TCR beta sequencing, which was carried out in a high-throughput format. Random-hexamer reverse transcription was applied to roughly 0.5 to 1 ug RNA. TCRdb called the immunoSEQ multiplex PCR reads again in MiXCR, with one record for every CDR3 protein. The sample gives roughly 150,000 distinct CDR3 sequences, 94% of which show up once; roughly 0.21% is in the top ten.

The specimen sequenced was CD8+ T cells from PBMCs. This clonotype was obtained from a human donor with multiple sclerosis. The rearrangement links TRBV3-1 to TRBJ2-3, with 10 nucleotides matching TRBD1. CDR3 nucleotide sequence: TGTGCCAGCACATCCGGGACAGGGGCAGATACGCAGTATTTT. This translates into CASTSGTGADTQYF.